Given below is one T cell receptor (beta chain) in context. Trimming at V came to 5 bases and at J to 2 bases, leaving 7 bases not matched to a gene. Per the germline V gene, CDR1 is LNHDA and CDR2 is SQIVND (reference sequence). CDR3 length: 16 residues. This entry belongs to a study of blood T cell repertoires in COVID-19. Study as a whole: COVID-19 samples collected from the United States, Italy and Spain covered acute and convalescent phases. The cDNA or gDNA used as material had been derived from T cells, B-cell-depleted T cells, or PBMCs.

In the original processing: Estimated nucleated cell counts came from reference gene primer amplification. TCRdb's table, derived via immunoSEQ multiplex PCR, lists solely in-frame clones and lacks some. V, J and clone size are those of that table, while D and trimming were read from the DNA. The sample lists more than 200,000 clones, roughly 80% occurring once. This chain links TRBV19 with TRBJ1-5, with 9 bases that match TRBD1. Sequencing was done on a sample of peripheral blood. The receptor was isolated from an elderly woman with acute or convalescent COVID-19. CDR3 in DNA: TGTGCCAGTAGTGACACAGGGGGCTGGGGCAATCAGCCCCAGCATTTT. As protein: CASSDTGGWGNQPQHF.